These T cell receptor beta chains were read from a single sample in a study of cytomegalovirus exposure and HLA in healthy donors. Generated by immunoSEQ multiplex PCR, the TCRdb table keeps only in-frame clones and is missing some. The sample lists roughly 300,000 clones, 88% occurring once. Material for sequencing was PBMCs. The receptors originated from a woman aged 18-30 years in good health and CMV-seronegative. CDR3s include the opening cysteine and the closing phenylalanine or tryptophan. Each record gives: D gene, clone size, J gene, V gene, CDR3 DNA, CDR3 protein. D genes are given only for firm matches. For some rows the clone size is stated as once, few or many, or as a class when expanded; others skip it.

d_call: NA
clone_size: NA
j_call: TRBJ1-2
v_call: TRBV4-3
cdr3_nt: TGCGCCAGCAGCCAAGATTTTAGTAGTTCTAACTATGGCTACACCTTC
cdr3_aa: CASSQDFSSSNYGYTF

d_call: NA
clone_size: NA
j_call: TRBJ1-5
v_call: TRBV19
cdr3_nt: TGTGCCAGTAGTATCGAATGGGGGGAAGAGCCCCAGCATTTT
cdr3_aa: CASSIEWGEEPQHF

d_call: TRBD1
clone_size: NA
j_call: TRBJ1-2
v_call: TRBV30
cdr3_nt: TGTGCCTGTAGAAAGCAGGGGGCGGACTATGGCTACACCTTC
cdr3_aa: CACRKQGADYGYTF

d_call: TRBD2
clone_size: NA
j_call: TRBJ2-1
v_call: TRBV28
cdr3_nt: TGTGCCAGCAGCCGCGAGCGGGACCCCTACAATGAGCAGTTCTTC
cdr3_aa: CASSRERDPYNEQFF

d_call: TRBD2
clone_size: NA
j_call: TRBJ2-5
v_call: TRBV9
cdr3_nt: TGTGCCAGCAGCGCTAGCGGGAGCTCAGAGACCCAGTACTTC
cdr3_aa: CASSASGSSETQYF

d_call: NA
clone_size: NA
j_call: TRBJ1-2
v_call: TRBV5-7
cdr3_nt: TGTGCCAGCAGCGAATGGCATCCCTGGGCCTGCTATGGCTACACCTTC
cdr3_aa: CASSEWHPWACYGYTF

d_call: NA
clone_size: NA
j_call: TRBJ1-2
v_call: TRBV10-3
cdr3_nt: TGTGCCATCACTCCGTCAGGGTTCTATGGCTACACCTTC
cdr3_aa: CAITPSGFYGYTF

d_call: TRBD1
clone_size: NA
j_call: TRBJ1-3
v_call: TRBV7-2
cdr3_nt: TGTGCCAGCAGCCCCGCAGGGGGCGGCCTTGGAAACACCATATATTTT
cdr3_aa: CASSPAGGGLGNTIYF

d_call: TRBD2
clone_size: NA
j_call: TRBJ2-5
v_call: TRBV6-5
cdr3_nt: TGTGCCAGCAGTAGAAGTAGCGGGACAAAGACCCAGTACTTC
cdr3_aa: CASSRSSGTKTQYF

d_call: TRBD1
clone_size: NA
j_call: TRBJ1-5
v_call: TRBV5-6
cdr3_nt: TGTGCCAGCAGCTTGTGGCACCTTGGGGACAGGGGGCGAGGACAGCCCCAGCATTTT
cdr3_aa: CASSLWHLGDRGRGQPQHF

d_call: NA
clone_size: NA
j_call: TRBJ2-5
v_call: TRBV30
cdr3_nt: TGTGCCTGGAGTGTGGGGACATCAGTCGGGCGAGAGACCCAGTACTTC
cdr3_aa: CAWSVGTSVGRETQYF

d_call: NA
clone_size: NA
j_call: TRBJ2-7
v_call: TRBV6-5
cdr3_nt: TGTGCCAGCAGCCCTACCCAATACAGCTCCTACGAGCAGTACTTC
cdr3_aa: CASSPTQYSSYEQYF

d_call: NA
clone_size: NA
j_call: TRBJ2-3
v_call: TRBV28
cdr3_nt: TGTGCCAGCATCCTTAGCGGAACGGAGCGGACGCAGTATTTT
cdr3_aa: CASILSGTERTQYF

d_call: TRBD2
clone_size: NA
j_call: TRBJ2-1
v_call: TRBV18
cdr3_nt: TGTGCCAGCTCACCGACGACTAGCGGGAGTAGTTTAGGTGAGCAGTTCTTC
cdr3_aa: CASSPTTSGSSLGEQFF

d_call: TRBD1
clone_size: NA
j_call: TRBJ2-7
v_call: TRBV5-6
cdr3_nt: TGTGCCAGCAGCGTGGGACAGCTCTACGAGCAGTACTTC
cdr3_aa: CASSVGQLYEQYF

d_call: TRBD2
clone_size: NA
j_call: TRBJ2-3
v_call: TRBV7-6
cdr3_nt: TGTGCCAGCAGCTTGCTAGCGGGAGTGCAGACAGATACGCAGTATTTT
cdr3_aa: CASSLLAGVQTDTQYF

d_call: TRBD1
clone_size: few
j_call: TRBJ2-7
v_call: TRBV18
cdr3_nt: TGTGCCAGCTCCGCGCCGTCGACAGGGACCCCCTACGAGCAGTACTTC
cdr3_aa: CASSAPSTGTPYEQYF

d_call: TRBD2
clone_size: NA
j_call: TRBJ2-1
v_call: TRBV10-1
cdr3_nt: TGCGCCAGCAGTTTTACTAGCGGGGCTGAGCAGTTCTTC
cdr3_aa: CASSFTSGAEQFF

d_call: NA
clone_size: NA
j_call: TRBJ1-1
v_call: TRBV6-5
cdr3_nt: TGTGCCAGCAGTTACTTAGGGGCTACTGAAGCTTTCTTT
cdr3_aa: CASSYLGATEAFF

d_call: TRBD1
clone_size: NA
j_call: TRBJ1-6
v_call: TRBV5-1
cdr3_nt: TGCGCCAGCAGCGAAGGACAGGGGAATGGTTCACCCCTCCACTTT
cdr3_aa: CASSEGQGNGSPLHF

d_call: NA
clone_size: NA
j_call: TRBJ1-1
v_call: TRBV19
cdr3_nt: TGTGCCAGTAGTATTGGGGAGATGACTGAAGCTTTCTTT
cdr3_aa: CASSIGEMTEAFF

d_call: TRBD1
clone_size: NA
j_call: TRBJ1-1
v_call: TRBV28
cdr3_nt: TGTGCCAGCAGTTTAGAACAGGGGGCCGGAAACACTGAAGCTTTCTTT
cdr3_aa: CASSLEQGAGNTEAFF

d_call: NA
clone_size: NA
j_call: TRBJ2-1
v_call: TRBV7-2
cdr3_nt: TGTGCCAGCAGGTTGAGTATTGAGCAGTTCTTC
cdr3_aa: CASRLSIEQFF

d_call: NA
clone_size: NA
j_call: TRBJ1-1
v_call: TRBV5-6
cdr3_nt: TGTGCCAGCAGCTTCTCCAGGAACACTGAAGCTTTCTTT
cdr3_aa: CASSFSRNTEAFF

d_call: NA
clone_size: NA
j_call: TRBJ1-1
v_call: TRBV7-3
cdr3_nt: TGTGCCAGCAGCTTATTGGGGGGCACTGAAGCTTTCTTT
cdr3_aa: CASSLLGGTEAFF

d_call: TRBD2
clone_size: NA
j_call: TRBJ2-5
v_call: TRBV19
cdr3_nt: TGTGCCAGTAGTATTGGGGGGACTAGCGGGAGCAAAGAGACCCAGTACTTC
cdr3_aa: CASSIGGTSGSKETQYF

d_call: TRBD2
clone_size: NA
j_call: TRBJ2-1
v_call: TRBV5-6
cdr3_nt: TGTGCCAGCAGCTTCTCTCGCGGGAGAGCTGAGCAGTTCTTC
cdr3_aa: CASSFSRGRAEQFF